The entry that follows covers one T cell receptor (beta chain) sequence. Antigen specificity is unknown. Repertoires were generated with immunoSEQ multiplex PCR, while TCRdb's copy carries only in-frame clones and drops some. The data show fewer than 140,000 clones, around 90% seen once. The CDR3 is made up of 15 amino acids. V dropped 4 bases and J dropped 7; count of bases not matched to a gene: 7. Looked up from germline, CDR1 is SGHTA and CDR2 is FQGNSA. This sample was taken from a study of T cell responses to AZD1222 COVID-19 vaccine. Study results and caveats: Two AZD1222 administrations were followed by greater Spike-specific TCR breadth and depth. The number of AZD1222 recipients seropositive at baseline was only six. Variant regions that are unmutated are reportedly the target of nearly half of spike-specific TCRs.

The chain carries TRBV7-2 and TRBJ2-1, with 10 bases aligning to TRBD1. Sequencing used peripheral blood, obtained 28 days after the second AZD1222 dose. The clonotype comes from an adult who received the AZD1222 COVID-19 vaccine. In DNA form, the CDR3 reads TGTGCCAGCAGCTGGCGGACAGGGGGAGGGAATGAGCAGTTCTTC. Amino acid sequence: CASSWRTGGGNEQFF.